These 29 T cell receptor beta chains were all obtained from the same sample, sequenced in a study of T-cell memory formation after mild COVID-19. MiXCR, applied by TCRdb to the 5' RACE reads, yields one record per CDR3 protein. The sample lists 500,000 to 650,000 distinct CDR3 sequences, 20% to 25% occurring once. Sequences were obtained from PBMCs or a T cell subset sorted from them (not recorded which). These receptors were collected from an adult woman who had mild COVID-19 (a few samples of this study predate the infection). Cell type and time point are not known.

Ten or more counts support this clonotype. CDR3 coding DNA: TGCGCCAGCAGCTTGGGAGACACCACAGATACGCAGTATTTT. Translated: CASSLGDTTDTQYF. The chain links TRBV5-1 to TRBJ2-3; D is uncertain. Germline CDR1 is SGHRS and CDR2 is YFSETQ. V was pared by 0 bases and J by 2 bases, with 7 bases between. The CDR3 is made up of 14 amino acids.

The chain carries TRBV5-6 and TRBJ1-5, with D possibly matching TRBD1 (6 bases). The ends were cut back, 4 bases at V and 5 bases at J, with 19 bases in the middle. The CDR3 covers 16 residues. Per the germline V gene, CDR1 is SGHDT and CDR2 is YYEEEE. The CDR3 nucleotides read TGTGCCAGCAGCCATCAAGGGGGGTCGGTCGATCAGCCCCAGCATTTT. Its translation: CASSHQGGSVDQPQHF.

This clonotype was seen a few times. The chain is built from TRBV4-3 and TRBJ2-7; 7 nucleotides line up with TRBD2. Germline CDR1 LGHNA, CDR2 YSLEER. This CDR3 spans 17 amino acids. V dropped 2 bases and J dropped 2; count of bases not matched to a gene: 12. Here the CDR3 reads CASSQNPPGGRPYEQYF. As DNA, the CDR3 is TGCGCCAGCAGCCAAAACCCTCCGGGCGGGAGACCCTACGAGCAGTACTTC.

The rearrangement uses TRBV3-1 and TRBJ2-5, with no clear D. The CDR3 is 15 residues long. V lost 0 bases and J lost 2, with 10 bases in between. Germline CDR1 LGHDT, CDR2 YNNKEL (reference sequence). In DNA, the CDR3 is TGTGCCAGCAGCCAAGATCCGCCAGCTCAAGAGACCCAGTACTTC. Protein sequence: CASSQDPPAQETQYF.

The V call is TRBV7-2, the J call TRBJ1-1, with D maybe TRBD1 (5 bases). CDR3 length: 15 residues. CDR1 and CDR2 (germline): SGHTA, FQGNSA. The V and J ends lost 2 bases and 7 bases respectively, with 17 bases between them. The CDR3 coding sequence is TGTGCCAGCAGCTTATGGGGTTCGGGGGGGAATGAAGCTTTCTTT. Its translation is CASSLWGSGGNEAFF.

CDR3 nucleotide sequence: TGCGCCAGCAGCCAGGTGGCCCCGCGGGAGCAGGAGACCGGGGAGCTGTTTTTT. Protein: CASSQVAPREQETGELFF. The chain couples TRBV4-3 to TRBJ2-2, with 7 nucleotides matching TRBD2. From germline, CDR1 is LGHNA and CDR2 YSLEER. The V gene end was trimmed by 3 bases and the J gene end by 5 bases; junction bases not matched to a gene: 15. CDR3 size: 18 residues.

This clonotype was seen a handful of times. The chain is built from TRBV24-1 and TRBJ2-1; 9 nucleotides align to TRBD1. The germline CDR1 and CDR2 sequences are KGHDR and SFDVKD. The CDR3 is 16 amino acids. With 3 bases clipped from V and 9 bases from J, the junction kept 11 bases outside the gene matches. The CDR3 reads CATSDVDRGGFGEQFF. The CDR3 DNA is TGTGCCACCAGTGATGTGGACAGGGGAGGGTTTGGTGAGCAGTTCTTC.

Only a few counts were recorded for this clonotype. The CDR3 loop is CASSHPSGTGQSNQPQHF. Written as DNA, the CDR3 is TGCGCCAGCAGCCACCCGTCCGGGACAGGGCAGAGCAATCAGCCCCAGCATTTT. This chain links TRBV4-1 with TRBJ1-5; 9 positions match TRBD1. V gave up 3 bases and J gave up 1 base; unmatched junction bases: 10. The CDR3 loop spans 18 amino acids. From germline, CDR1 is MGHRA and CDR2 YSYEKL.

The chain links TRBV5-1 to TRBJ2-3, with D perhaps assigned TRBD1 or TRBD2 (5 bases each). This CDR3 comprises 13 residues. The V end lost 4 bases, the J end lost 7 bases, and 13 bases lay between the germline ends. The germline V gene has CDR1 SGHRS and CDR2 YFSETQ. Here the CDR3 DNA reads TGCGCCAGCAGCGCAGACGGGACGAATACGCAGTATTTT. Translated: CASSADGTNTQYF.

The table lists this clonotype with a few counts. The chain has TRBV18 and TRBJ1-3, with 10 nucleotides matching TRBD1. Germline CDR1 and CDR2: KGHSH and LQKENI. This CDR3 is 18 amino acids long. Trimming at V came to 6 bases and at J to 0 bases, leaving 11 bases not matched to a gene. CDR3: CASSIIPGQGTSGNTIYF. CDR3 DNA sequence: TGTGCCAGCTCTATCATACCGGGACAGGGGACCTCTGGAAACACCATATATTTT.

The sample holds a few counts of this clonotype. The J gene is TRBJ2-7, the V gene TRBV7-2; TRBD2 matches 11 bases. Germline V gene sequence: CDR1 SGHTA, CDR2 FQGNSA. V dropped 5 bases and J dropped 1; count of bases not matched to a gene: 7. CDR3 length equals 16 residues. The DNA of the CDR3 is TGTGCCAGCAGCACGTCGACTAGCGGGATGTCCTACGAGCAGTACTTC. Its translation: CASSTSTSGMSYEQYF.

The sample holds many counts of this clonotype. The chain employs TRBV5-1 and TRBJ2-5, with 8 bases that match TRBD2. This CDR3 is 15 amino acids long. V shed 0 bases, J shed 3 bases, and the junction held 4 bases outside the gene matches. The germline V gene encodes CDR1 SGHRS and CDR2 YFSETQ. The CDR3 sequence is CASSLAGTREETQYF. For the CDR3, the DNA is TGCGCCAGCAGCTTGGCGGGGACTAGAGAAGAGACCCAGTACTTC.

The chain's CDR3 is CASSLARTSYNEQFF. In DNA form, the CDR3 reads TGTGCCAGCAGCTTAGCGAGGACGAGTTACAATGAGCAGTTCTTC. The chain is built from TRBV7-6 and TRBJ2-1; D remains unclear. Germline values: CDR1 SGHVS, CDR2 FNYEAQ. This CDR3 contains 15 residues. Trimming removed 0 bases at V and 4 bases at J, with 10 bases between.

In this sample, this clonotype turned up a few times. J is TRBJ2-7 and V is TRBV25-1; no definite D call. This CDR3 spans 17 amino acids. V was shortened by 1 base and J by 0 bases, with 16 bases between the two germline ends. CDR1 and CDR2 from the germline V gene are MGHDK and SYGVNS. CDR3 loop: CASSESRTDDNSYEQYF. DNA of the CDR3: TGTGCCAGCAGTGAATCCCGGACGGACGATAACTCCTACGAGCAGTACTTC.

The chain carries TRBV6-1 and TRBJ1-5, with 9 positions matching TRBD1. CDR3 length: 18 amino acids. CDR1 MNHNS and CDR2 SASEGT come from the germline V gene. J was trimmed by 4 bases and V by 2 bases; bases with no gene match: 12. The CDR3 reads CASSERGGGQGRNQPQHF. The DNA of the CDR3 is TGTGCCAGCAGTGAAAGGGGCGGGGGACAGGGTCGGAATCAGCCCCAGCATTTT.

The genes are TRBV10-3 and TRBJ2-7, with D perhaps assigned TRBD1 or TRBD2 (5 bases each). This CDR3 spans 15 amino acids. V gave up 6 bases and J gave up 1 base, with 16 bases separating them. In germline, CDR1 is ENHRY, CDR2 SYGVKD. CDR3 residues: CAISGRGDPSYEQYF. The CDR3 DNA is TGTGCCATCAGCGGGCGAGGGGACCCATCCTACGAGCAGTACTTC.

As for this clonotype: A read error is possible here, since a much larger clone lies one base away. The rearrangement links TRBV4-2 to TRBJ2-3, with D unresolved. The ends were cut back, 0 bases at V and 3 bases at J, with 4 bases in the middle. Germline V gene sequence: CDR1 LGHNA, CDR2 YNFKEQ. The CDR3 sequence is 13 residues long. CDR3 in amino acids: CASSQDRTDTQYF. In nucleotides, the CDR3 is TGTGCCAGCAGCCAAGATCGGACAGATACGCAGTATTTT.

The V gene is TRBV18, the J gene TRBJ2-7; 9 bases map to TRBD1. The V gene end was trimmed by 1 base and the J gene end by 2 bases; junction bases not matched to a gene: 6. This CDR3 is 16 amino acids long. Per the germline V gene, CDR1 is KGHSH and CDR2 is LQKENI. This chain's CDR3 is CASSPHRGQGTYEQYF. In nucleotides, the CDR3 is TGTGCCAGCTCACCACACCGCGGACAGGGGACCTACGAGCAGTACTTC.

J is TRBJ2-2 and V is TRBV27, with D possibly TRBD2 on 6 matching bases. V lost 2 bases and J lost 5, with 9 bases in between. This CDR3 is 14 amino acids long. Germline values: CDR1 MNHEY, CDR2 SMNVEV (reference sequence). The CDR3 loop reads CASSLLGLTGELFF. The CDR3 coding sequence is TGTGCCAGCAGTTTACTCGGACTAACCGGGGAGCTGTTTTTT.

The chain recombines TRBV18 with TRBJ1-2; 8 bases are a match to TRBD1. V was pared by 3 bases and J by 3 bases, with 12 bases of the junction left unmatched. From germline, CDR1 is KGHSH and CDR2 LQKENI. This CDR3 spans 17 amino acids. This CDR3 is CASSPLPGQDGYYGYTF. The CDR3 DNA sequence: TGTGCCAGCTCACCTCTTCCGGGACAGGACGGGTACTATGGCTACACCTTC.

This clonotype was detected many times. V gene TRBV29-1 combines with J gene TRBJ2-5; no clear D gene. Germline assignment: CDR1 SQVTM and CDR2 ANQGSEA. The length of the CDR3 is 11 residues. V lost 1 base, J lost 3 bases, and 3 bases lay in between. The CDR3 sequence is CSVEGKETQYF. DNA for the CDR3: TGCAGCGTTGAAGGGAAAGAGACCCAGTACTTC.

This clonotype was seen a handful of times. CDR3 sequence reads: CASGPVGTQYF. In nucleotides, the CDR3 is TGTGCCAGCGGACCCGTTGGGACCCAGTACTTC. V usage is TRBV7-9 and J usage is TRBJ2-5, with D unresolved. Germline CDR1 SEHNR, CDR2 FQNEAQ (reference sequence). The CDR3 loop spans 11 amino acids. V lost 8 bases and J lost 7, with 11 bases in between.

This clonotype was recorded many times. The chain recombines TRBV12-3 or TRBV12-4 with TRBJ2-1; a possible D gene is TRBD2 (6 bases). V shed 3 bases and J shed 0 bases, with 12 bases lying between them. This CDR3 region has 16 residues. The CDR3 DNA sequence: TGTGCCAGCAGTTTCCGATCCGGGAGCTCCTACAATGAGCAGTTCTTC. It specifies CASSFRSGSSYNEQFF.

The rearrangement links TRBV5-4 to TRBJ2-1, with D perhaps matching TRBD1 or TRBD2 (6 bases each). The CDR3 covers 12 residues. V dropped 4 bases and J dropped 7 bases, with 9 bases sitting between them. Germline assignment: CDR1 SGHNT and CDR2 YYREEE (reference sequence). The CDR3 DNA follows: TGTGCCAGCAGCACAGGGAGGAATGAGCAGTTCTTC. Its translation: CASSTGRNEQFF.

This clonotype was detected many times. The chain has TRBV24-1 and TRBJ2-7; D is unclear. This CDR3 has 14 amino acids. The germline V and J ends were trimmed by 2 bases and 5 bases, with 12 bases remaining between them. The germline V gene encodes CDR1 KGHDR and CDR2 SFDVKD. Here the CDR3 reads CATSDSTFLNEQYF. The CDR3 DNA follows: TGTGCCACCAGTGATTCTACTTTTCTCAACGAGCAGTACTTC.

The chain links TRBV5-1 to TRBJ1-4; weak D call: TRBD1 (6 bases). CDR1 is SGHRS, CDR2 YFSETQ, per germline. Trimming removed 2 bases from V and 3 bases from J, with 11 bases in between. This CDR3 is 15 amino acids long. CDR3 DNA: TGCGCCAGCAGCTTAGGACAGTATTCTAATGAAAAACTGTTTTTT. Protein: CASSLGQYSNEKLFF.

This clonotype was found a few times. The chain joins TRBV3-1 to TRBJ2-1; 8 bases align to TRBD2. Trimming cost V 1 base and J 4 bases; bases outside gene matches: 6. Germline assignment: CDR1 LGHDT and CDR2 YNNKEL (reference sequence). The CDR3 has 16 amino acids. The CDR3 loop is CASSQVPSGPYNEQFF. CDR3 coding DNA: TGTGCCAGCAGCCAAGTCCCTAGCGGGCCGTACAATGAGCAGTTCTTC.

The J gene is TRBJ1-2, the V gene TRBV20-1; TRBD1 agrees at 8 bases. The germline V gene has CDR1 DFQATT and CDR2 SNEGSKA (reference sequence). The CDR3 covers 12 residues. J was trimmed by 5 bases and V by 6 bases; bases with no gene match: 5. CDR3 sequence: CSADRGRYGYTF. DNA of the CDR3: TGCAGTGCCGACAGGGGTCGGTATGGCTACACCTTC.

The rearrangement uses TRBV2 and TRBJ1-3, with D maybe TRBD1 (5 bases). Trimming removed 5 bases at V and 2 bases at J, with 19 bases between. The CDR3 runs 17 residues. Germline values: CDR1 SNHLY, CDR2 FYNNEI. CDR3 bases: TGTGCCAGCAGTAGGAACCAGCTCGGGGCCCCTGGAAACACCATATATTTT. Amino acids: CASSRNQLGAPGNTIYF. The full variable domain, its missing parts supplied by reference TRBV2 and TRBJ1-3, is EPEVTQTPSHQVTQMGQEVILRCVPISNHLYFYWYRQILGQKVEFLVSFYNNEISEKSEIFDDQFSVERPDGSNFTLKIRSTKLEDSAMYFCASSRNQLGAPGNTIYFGEGSWLTVV.